These 3 T cell receptor beta chains were all obtained from the same sample, sequenced in a study of blood T cell repertoires in COVID-19. Using immunoSEQ multiplex PCR, the repertoire was profiled, and TCRdb retains in-frame clones only, with some absent. The table has about 150,000 clones, around 83% seen once. Sequencing was carried out using peripheral blood. The receptors originated from a woman in her fifties or sixties with acute or convalescent COVID-19.

This chain uses TRBV5-1 with TRBJ1-1; 7 nucleotides agree with TRBD1. Germline CDR1 is SGHRS and CDR2 is YFSETQ. The junction had 12 bases not matched to a gene; V was cut back by 4 bases and J by 3 bases. CDR3 size: 16 residues. The CDR3 loop reads CASSPRGTDTYTEAFF. CDR3 coding DNA: TGCGCCAGCAGCCCCAGAGGGACAGACACTTACACTGAAGCTTTCTTT.

The chain has TRBV5-1 and TRBJ2-1; D call uncertain. The CDR3 has 15 residues. Trimming shortened V by 4 bases and J by 0 bases, and 11 bases separated the two germline ends. Germline V gene data show CDR1 as SGHRS and CDR2 as YFSETQ. CDR3 amino acids: CASSPDISSYNEQFF. For the CDR3, the DNA is TGCGCCAGCAGCCCCGACATTAGCTCCTACAATGAGCAGTTCTTC.

This chain joins TRBV12-3 or TRBV12-4 and TRBJ1-2; 7 positions match TRBD1. The CDR3 runs to 13 residues. V shed 6 bases, J shed 7 bases, and the junction held 8 bases outside the gene matches. The CDR3 sequence is CASRVTGEVGYTF. CDR3 nucleotide sequence: TGTGCCAGCAGGGTAACAGGGGAGGTTGGCTACACCTTC.